Shown below are 31 T cell receptor beta chains from a single sample sequenced in a study of T cells in Graves' hyperthyroidism and ophthalmopathy. RNA transcripts provided the source from which TCR beta CDR3 regions were amplified. The HTBI primer set drove a first-round RT-PCR of the TCR CDR3. Each CDR3 protein is one row after TCRdb ran MiXCR on the multiplex PCR reads. The profile shows approximately 610,000 distinct CDR3 sequences, roughly 14% of them singletons. Sample: blood. The receptor source for this set is a woman between 35 and 50 years old with Graves' ophthalmopathy.

The rearrangement uses TRBV19 and TRBJ1-1; no firm D call. The CDR3 has 12 residues. CDR1 is LNHDA and CDR2 is SQIVND in the germline V gene (reference sequence). V lost 8 bases and J lost 5, with 12 bases in between. The CDR3 reads CASSYMRTEAFF. The CDR3 DNA is TGTGCCAGTTCCTATATGAGAACTGAAGCTTTCTTT. Full variable domain (remainder filled in from reference TRBV19 and TRBJ1-1): DGGITQSPKYLFRKEGQNVTLSCEQNLNHDAMYWYRQDPGQGLRLIYYSQIVNDFQKGDIAEGYSVSREKKESFPLTVTSAQKNPTAFYLCASSYMRTEAFFGQGTRLTVV.

This clonotype has just a few counts. The V gene is TRBV20-1, the J gene TRBJ2-7, with unresolved D. CDR3 length: 12 amino acids. Germline assignment: CDR1 DFQATT and CDR2 SNEGSKA (reference sequence). V was trimmed by 8 bases and J by 3 bases, leaving 14 bases between them. CDR3 nucleotides: TGCAGTCCCTCTCGAGACGACTACGAGCAGTACTTC. Translating it yields CSPSRDDYEQYF.

The genes are TRBV6-2 or TRBV6-3 and TRBJ2-7; weak D call: TRBD1 (5 bases). Germline loops: CDR1 MNHEY, CDR2 SVGEGT. The CDR3 runs 16 residues. V shed 3 bases and J shed 3 bases, with 18 bases lying between them. For the CDR3, the DNA is TGTGCCAGCAGTTATCCCTTCGGTGAAGGGGTCTACGAGCAGTACTTC. Its protein is CASSYPFGEGVYEQYF.

The V call is TRBV20-1, the J call TRBJ2-7; D possibly corresponds to TRBD1 (5 bases). Between the trimmed V and J ends, which lost 3 bases and 4 bases, there was a span of 13 bases. Germline-derived CDR1 and CDR2 are DFQATT and SNEGSKA (reference sequence). The CDR3 is made up of 13 amino acids. The CDR3 DNA follows: TGCAGTGCTAGCTCCCCAGGGTCTTACGAGCAGTACTTC. Amino acids: CSASSPGSYEQYF.

This clonotype showed up many times. This sequence joins TRBV12-3 or TRBV12-4 and TRBJ2-7; 7 bases match TRBD1. The trim removed 5 bases at V and 1 base at J, leaving 8 bases unmatched. The CDR3 has 15 residues. The CDR3 region is CASSARGQGSYEQYF. The CDR3 DNA is TGTGCCAGCAGTGCTAGGGGGCAGGGGTCCTACGAGCAGTACTTC.

The rearrangement links TRBV2 to TRBJ2-1, with a tentative D call TRBD2 (6 bases). V was trimmed by 7 bases and J by 6 bases, leaving 10 bases between them. This CDR3 contains 12 residues. The V gene's germline CDR1 is SNHLY and CDR2 FYNNEI. The CDR3 region has the DNA TGTGCCAGCACCGGGACTCGCAATGAGCAGTTCTTC. Translated: CASTGTRNEQFF.

This clonotype was seen at least ten times. The chain uses TRBV19 and TRBJ1-2; a weak D match, TRBD1 (5 bases). This CDR3 comprises 16 residues. CDR1 and CDR2 (germline): LNHDA, SQIVND (reference sequence). Between the trimmed V and J ends, which lost 4 bases and 0 bases, there was a span of 15 bases. CDR3 region: CASSTTPGGSNYGYTF. The CDR3 nucleotides are TGTGCCAGTAGTACCACACCGGGGGGATCTAACTATGGCTACACCTTC.

This clonotype was counted ten times or more. The rearrangement links TRBV6-1 to TRBJ2-7; 8 positions match TRBD2. This CDR3 has 15 residues. Per germline, CDR1 MNHNS and CDR2 SASEGT. V shed 2 bases, J shed 0 bases, and the junction held 3 bases outside the gene matches. The CDR3 DNA sequence: TGTGCCAGCAGTGAATTCAGCGGGAGCTCCTACGAGCAGTACTTC. Translating it yields CASSEFSGSSYEQYF.

In its sample, this clonotype was seen a few times. The chain is built from TRBV6-5 and TRBJ1-6; D may be TRBD1 (6 bases). The CDR3 runs to 15 residues. V gave up 0 bases and J gave up 18 bases, with 21 bases separating them. Per germline, CDR1 MNHEY and CDR2 SVGAGI. The CDR3 bases are TGTGCCAGCAGTTACTCCCGACCAGGGGAGACACCCGACCACTTT. Its translation is CASSYSRPGETPDHF.

This clonotype came up many times. The genes are TRBV6-4 and TRBJ2-5, with 8 bases lining up with TRBD2. Germline assignment: CDR1 MRHNA and CDR2 SNTAGT. The J segment lost 3 bases and the V segment lost 7 bases, leaving 1 base of the junction unmatched. This CDR3 region has 12 residues. CDR3 nucleotide sequence: TGTGCCAGCATTAGCGGGAAAGAGACCCAGTACTTC. Translating gives CASISGKETQYF.

In its sample, this clonotype was seen many times. This chain joins TRBV7-8 and TRBJ2-7; D uncertain. Deletions cut 8 bases from V and 2 bases from J, with 13 bases between. In germline, CDR1 is SGHVS, CDR2 FQNEAQ. There are 13 residues in the CDR3. CDR3: CASGMDPAYEQYF. Written as DNA, the CDR3 is TGTGCCAGCGGGATGGACCCAGCCTACGAGCAGTACTTC.

This clonotype was recorded at least ten times. This CDR3 is CASSLSRIQETQYF. Here the CDR3 DNA reads TGTGCCAGCAGTTTATCCCGGATCCAAGAGACCCAGTACTTC. This chain links TRBV27 with TRBJ2-5, with D uncertain. This CDR3 is built from 14 residues. Germline CDR1 is MNHEY and CDR2 is SMNVEV (reference sequence). V lost 0 bases and J 1 base, leaving 6 bases between the germline ends.

Ten or more counts support this clonotype. The CDR3, as DNA: TGCAGCGTTGAGAGGCAGGCGGACACTGAAGCTTTCTTT. This sequence encodes CSVERQADTEAFF. The genes are TRBV29-1 and TRBJ1-1; D gene unclear. In germline, CDR1 is SQVTM, CDR2 ANQGSEA. V lost 3 bases to trimming and J lost 3 bases, with 11 bases between them. This CDR3 spans 13 amino acids. Combining the CDR3 with reference TRBV29-1 and TRBJ1-1 gives the whole variable domain SAVISQKPSRDICQRGTSLTIQCQVDSQVTMMFWYRQQPGQSLTLIATANQGSEATYESGFVIDKFPISRPNLTFSTLTVSNMSPEDSSIYLCSVERQADTEAFFGQGTRLTVV.

This clonotype was found many times. The V call is TRBV10-3, the J call TRBJ1-1; 8 bases line up with TRBD1. CDR1 and CDR2 (germline): ENHRY, SYGVKD. CDR3 length equals 15 residues. The V and J ends lost 5 bases and 0 bases, in that order; junction bases with no gene match: 5. For the CDR3, the DNA is TGTGCCATCAGTCCTAAGACAGGGGTGAACACTGAAGCTTTCTTT. Its translation: CAISPKTGVNTEAFF.

This clonotype was detected ten times or more. The chain couples TRBV2 to TRBJ2-7, with D perhaps TRBD2 (6 bases). V shed 7 bases and J shed 4 bases, with 14 bases lying between them. Germline-derived CDR1 and CDR2 are SNHLY and FYNNEI. This CDR3 spans 13 amino acids. The CDR3 DNA sequence: TGTGCCAGCACTGGGGTCGGGGGATACGAGCAGTACTTC. Its translation is CASTGVGGYEQYF.

This clonotype appeared many times. DNA for the CDR3: TGTGCCACCAGTGGGTTGGCAGGCCCTTGGGGGGAGACCCAGTACTTC. Amino acids: CATSGLAGPWGETQYF. The V call is TRBV24-1, the J call TRBJ2-5; D is perhaps TRBD1 or TRBD2 (5 bases each). This CDR3 has 16 amino acids. CDR1 KGHDR and CDR2 SFDVKD come from the germline V gene. The germline V and J ends were trimmed by 5 bases and 5 bases, with 20 bases remaining between them.

This clonotype was counted many times. The chain recombines TRBV9 with TRBJ2-7; the match to TRBD1 covers 7 bases. Germline V gene sequence: CDR1 SGDLS, CDR2 YYNGEE. CDR3 length: 14 residues. J was trimmed by 8 bases and V by 3 bases; bases with no gene match: 11. The CDR3 DNA reads TGTGCCAGCAGCGGACAGGGTGGGGAAATACAGCAGTACTTC. Translation: CASSGQGGEIQQYF. Full variable domain (outside the CDR3, taken from reference TRBV9 and TRBJ2-7): DSGVTQTPKHLITATGQRVTLRCSPRSGDLSVYWYQQSLDQGLQFLIQYYNGEERAKGNILERFSAQQFPDLHSELNLSSLELGDSALYFCASSGQGGEIQQYFGPGTRLTVT.

V is TRBV20-1 and J is TRBJ2-5; 12 positions match TRBD2. The CDR3 is 19 amino acids. Germline values: CDR1 DFQATT, CDR2 SNEGSKA (reference sequence). After removal of 1 base from V and 4 bases from J, the junction contained 16 bases not matched to a gene. The CDR3 is CSARVSYETSGRWGETQYF. The CDR3 DNA follows: TGCAGTGCTAGAGTTTCGTACGAGACTAGCGGGAGATGGGGAGAGACCCAGTACTTC.

The chain couples TRBV2 to TRBJ1-5; no definite D call. Germline V gives CDR1 SNHLY, CDR2 FYNNEI. The V end lost 5 bases, the J end lost 4 bases, and 18 bases lay between the germline ends. The length of the CDR3 is 16 residues. The CDR3 DNA sequence: TGTGCCAGCAGTCCAACCAATTCAGCCGATAATCAGCCCCAGCATTTT. Residues: CASSPTNSADNQPQHF.

The V call is TRBV6-2 or TRBV6-3, the J call TRBJ2-5, with D tentatively TRBD2 (5 bases). The CDR3 length is 13 residues. V gave up 6 bases and J gave up 9 bases, with 17 bases separating them. CDR1 and CDR2 from the germline V gene are MNHEY and SVGEGT. CDR3 bases: TGTGCCAGCAGCCTCCGGGATAGGTCGCCCCAGTACTTC. Protein: CASSLRDRSPQYF.

There are a few counts of this clonotype. The chain is built from TRBV3-1 and TRBJ1-1; no clear D gene. The CDR3 extends over 15 amino acids. Trimming stripped 4 bases from V and 1 base from J, with 13 bases between. Germline CDR1 reads LGHDT; CDR2 reads YNNKEL (reference sequence). CDR3 DNA sequence: TGTGCCAGCAGCCGCCCGGGAGTGCCGAACACTGAAGCTTTCTTT. Residues: CASSRPGVPNTEAFF.

This clonotype was seen at least ten times. The CDR3 DNA reads as TGCAGTGCTAGAGGTGTACGGGGGGCACTCTACGAGCAGTACTTC. It is translated as CSARGVRGALYEQYF. The chain uses TRBV20-1 and TRBJ2-7; possibly TRBD2 for D (7 bases). Looked up from germline, CDR1 is DFQATT and CDR2 is SNEGSKA (reference sequence). Trimming cost V 1 base and J 3 bases, with 16 bases left between them. There are 15 residues in the CDR3.

This clonotype was found once. The chain combines TRBV5-1 with TRBJ2-2, with TRBD1 as a possible D gene (6 bases). Trimming removed 0 bases at V and 7 bases at J, with 13 bases between. The CDR3 is 15 amino acids. Germline V gene sequence: CDR1 SGHRS, CDR2 YFSETQ. The CDR3 loop reads CASSLGQGFNGELFF. The CDR3 nucleotides are TGCGCCAGCAGCTTGGGGCAGGGGTTCAACGGGGAGCTGTTTTTT.

In its sample, this clonotype was seen many times. The chain links TRBV7-2 to TRBJ2-7; D is unresolved. Trimming took 0 bases from V and 7 from J, leaving 16 bases between them. Per the germline V gene, CDR1 is SGHTA and CDR2 is FQGNSA. CDR3 length: 15 amino acids. The CDR3 protein is CASSLARIPRWEQYF. CDR3 coding DNA: TGTGCCAGCAGCTTAGCGAGGATCCCGAGGTGGGAGCAGTACTTC.

The CDR3 spells CASSLVGSPYGYTF. CDR3 nucleotide sequence: TGTGCCAGCAGTTTAGTCGGCAGCCCCTATGGCTACACCTTC. The chain couples TRBV12-3 or TRBV12-4 to TRBJ1-2, with no clear D. This CDR3 is built from 14 residues. V was cut by 1 base and J by 4 bases, with 10 bases left in between.

This clonotype was detected many times. The rearrangement uses TRBV5-1 and TRBJ1-5; perhaps TRBD1 as D (6 bases). Germline V gene data show CDR1 as SGHRS and CDR2 as YFSETQ. Deletions cut 4 bases from V and 0 bases from J, with 14 bases between. The CDR3 contains 16 residues. The CDR3 DNA sequence: TGCGCCAGCAGCAATGAACCACAGGGTAGCAATCAGCCCCAGCATTTT. Encoded protein: CASSNEPQGSNQPQHF.

A note on this clonotype: A much larger clone lies one base from this, so it may be a read error. J is TRBJ1-2 and V is TRBV7-2; tentative D call: TRBD1 (5 bases). The CDR3 runs to 14 residues. Germline V lookup: CDR1 SGHTA, CDR2 FQGNSA. The V and J ends lost 5 bases and 0 bases respectively, with 10 bases between them. In DNA, the CDR3 is TGTGCCAGCAGCATGGGGGGAGCTAACTATGGCTACACCTTC. This sequence encodes CASSMGGANYGYTF.

V is TRBV13 and J is TRBJ1-5; 7 nucleotides match TRBD1. Trimming cost V 4 bases and J 6 bases; bases outside gene matches: 6. Germline V gene lookup returns CDR1 PRHDT and CDR2 FYEKMQ (reference sequence). This CDR3 spans 14 amino acids. CDR3 sequence (DNA): TGTGCCAGCAGCTCCGGACAGGATGGTCAGCCCCAGCATTTT. Protein product: CASSSGQDGQPQHF.

This clonotype was seen ten or more times. This chain joins TRBV19 and TRBJ2-5; no clear D gene. Germline CDR1 reads LNHDA; CDR2 reads SQIVND (reference sequence). V was clipped by 6 bases and J by 1 base, with 9 bases between them. The CDR3 has 13 amino acids. This CDR3 is CASRHQSQETQYF. The CDR3 coding sequence is TGTGCCAGTAGACACCAATCCCAAGAGACCCAGTACTTC.

In its sample, this clonotype was seen a few times. Mismatch with germline at one junction end may stem from a read error. The chain employs TRBV12-3 or TRBV12-4 and TRBJ2-5, with D perhaps TRBD1 (6 bases). This CDR3 comprises 14 residues. CDR3 DNA sequence: TGTGCCTGCAGAAAAAACAGGGACCAAGAGACCCAGTACTTC. It encodes CACRKNRDQETQYF.

This clonotype was detected only a few times. A much larger clone sits a single nucleotide away, making a read error possible. The V call is TRBV5-1, the J call TRBJ2-5; a weak D match, TRBD2 (5 bases). Germline CDR1 SGHRS, CDR2 YFSETQ. CDR3 length: 14 residues. The CDR3 spells CASSLESPWETQCF. Here the CDR3 DNA reads TGCGCCAGCAGCTTGGAGTCACCCTGGGAGACCCAGTGCTTC.